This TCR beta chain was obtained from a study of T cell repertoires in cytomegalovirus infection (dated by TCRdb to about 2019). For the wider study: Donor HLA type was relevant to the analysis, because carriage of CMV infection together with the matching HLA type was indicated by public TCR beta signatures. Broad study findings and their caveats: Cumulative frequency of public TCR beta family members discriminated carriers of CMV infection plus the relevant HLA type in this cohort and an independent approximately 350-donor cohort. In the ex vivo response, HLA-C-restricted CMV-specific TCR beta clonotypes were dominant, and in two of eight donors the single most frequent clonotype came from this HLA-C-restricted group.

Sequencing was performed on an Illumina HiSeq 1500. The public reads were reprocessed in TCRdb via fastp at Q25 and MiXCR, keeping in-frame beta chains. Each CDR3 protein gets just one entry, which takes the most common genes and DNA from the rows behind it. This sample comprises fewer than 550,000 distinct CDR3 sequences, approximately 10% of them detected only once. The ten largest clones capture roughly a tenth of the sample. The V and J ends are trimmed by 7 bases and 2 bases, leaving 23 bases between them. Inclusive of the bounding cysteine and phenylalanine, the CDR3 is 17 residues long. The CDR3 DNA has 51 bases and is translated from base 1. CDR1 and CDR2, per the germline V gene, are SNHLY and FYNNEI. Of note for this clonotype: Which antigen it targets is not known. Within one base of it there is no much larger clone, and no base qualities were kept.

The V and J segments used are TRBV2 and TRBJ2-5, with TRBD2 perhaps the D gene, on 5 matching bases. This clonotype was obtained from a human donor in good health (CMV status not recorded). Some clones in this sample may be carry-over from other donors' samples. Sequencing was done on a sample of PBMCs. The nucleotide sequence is TGTGCCAGCACTGATTTCCCTCCGGTTCCGGGGCAAGAGACCCAGTACTTC. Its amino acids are CASTDFPPVPGQETQYF. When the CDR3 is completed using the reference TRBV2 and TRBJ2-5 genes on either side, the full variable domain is EPEVTQTPSHQVTQMGQEVILRCVPISNHLYFYWYRQILGQKVEFLVSFYNNEISEKSEIFDDQFSVERPDGSNFTLKIRSTKLEDSAMYFCASTDFPPVPGQETQYFGPGTRLLVL.